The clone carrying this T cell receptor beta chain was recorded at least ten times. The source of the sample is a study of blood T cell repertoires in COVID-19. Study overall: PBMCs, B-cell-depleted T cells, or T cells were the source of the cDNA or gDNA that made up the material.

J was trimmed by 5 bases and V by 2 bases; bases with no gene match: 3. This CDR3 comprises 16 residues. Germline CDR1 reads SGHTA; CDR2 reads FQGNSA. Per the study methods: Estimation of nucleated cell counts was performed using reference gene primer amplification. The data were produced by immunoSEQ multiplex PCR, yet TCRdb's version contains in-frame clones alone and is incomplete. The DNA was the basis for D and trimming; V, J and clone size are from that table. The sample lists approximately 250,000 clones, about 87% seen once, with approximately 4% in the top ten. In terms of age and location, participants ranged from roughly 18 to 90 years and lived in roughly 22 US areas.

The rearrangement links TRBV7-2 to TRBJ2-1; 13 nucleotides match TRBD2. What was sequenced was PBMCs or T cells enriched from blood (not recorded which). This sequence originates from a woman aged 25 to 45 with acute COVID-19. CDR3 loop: CASSLWGTSGNNEQFF. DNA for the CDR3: TGTGCCAGCAGCTTATGGGGGACTAGCGGGAACAATGAGCAGTTCTTC. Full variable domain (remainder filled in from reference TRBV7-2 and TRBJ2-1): GAGVSQSPSNKVTEKGKDVELRCDPISGHTALYWYRQSLGQGLEFLIYFQGNSAPDKSGLPSDRFSAERTGGSVSTLTIQRTQQEDSAVYLCASSLWGTSGNNEQFFGPGTRLTVL.